The 16 T cell receptor beta chains in this list originate from one sample, sequenced in a study of blood T cell repertoires in COVID-19. Profiled with immunoSEQ multiplex PCR; TCRdb holds only in-frame clones, not every one. Of some 110,000 clones listed, roughly 90% are singletons. Material: peripheral blood. The receptors here all came from a human donor in a cohort sampled during active COVID-19.

The chain couples TRBV23-1 to TRBJ1-5, with a possible D match to TRBD1 (6 bases). TRBV23-1 is annotated as an ORF whose role is uncertain. The CDR3 loop spans 16 amino acids. The germline V and J ends were trimmed by 2 bases and 7 bases, with 18 bases remaining between them. CDR3 sequence reads: CASSQGSSGGSQPQHF. Written as DNA, the CDR3 is TGCGCCAGCAGTCAAGGCTCTAGCGGGGGCAGCCAGCCCCAGCATTTT.

The chain recombines TRBV19 with TRBJ1-5; D may be TRBD1 (6 bases). Germline V lookup: CDR1 LNHDA, CDR2 SQIVND (reference sequence). V dropped 7 bases and J dropped 3 bases, with 16 bases sitting between them. The CDR3 loop spans 15 amino acids. Here the CDR3 reads CASNPPTGYNQPQHF. The DNA for the CDR3 is TGTGCCAGTAACCCCCCGACAGGTTACAATCAGCCCCAGCATTTT.

The rearrangement joins TRBV6-4 to TRBJ1-5; 11 nucleotides agree with TRBD1. Germline CDR1 reads MRHNA; CDR2 reads SNTAGT. CDR3 length: 13 residues. V shed 10 bases, J shed 8 bases, and the junction held 7 bases outside the gene matches. The CDR3 protein is CATGTGGDKPQHF. For the CDR3, the DNA is TGTGCCACCGGGACAGGGGGTGACAAGCCCCAGCATTTT.

This chain links TRBV7-2 with TRBJ2-5; 9 bases agree with TRBD2. Germline lookup yields CDR1 SGHTA and CDR2 FQGNSA. V lost 5 bases to trimming and J lost 1 base; unmatched junction nucleotides: 5. This CDR3 is built from 15 residues. Written as DNA, the CDR3 is TGTGCCAGCAGCCCGGGCGGGGGGGGCCAAGAGACCCAGTACTTC. It codes for CASSPGGGGQETQYF.

This clone came up a few times. The chain employs TRBV2 and TRBJ1-5; D possibly corresponds to TRBD1 (5 bases). Trimming shortened V by 5 bases and J by 6 bases, and 14 bases separated the two germline ends. CDR1 is SNHLY, CDR2 FYNNEI, per germline. This CDR3 comprises 14 residues. The CDR3 nucleotides read TGTGCCAGCAGTCCGTGGGGGGGGTTTCAGCCCCAGCATTTT. Encoded protein: CASSPWGGFQPQHF.

In its sample, this clone was seen a few times. The V gene is TRBV5-1, the J gene TRBJ1-6; maybe TRBD1 (5 bases). V was pared by 1 base and J by 0 bases, with 8 bases between. The length of the CDR3 is 16 residues. The V gene's germline CDR1 is SGHRS and CDR2 YFSETQ. In DNA, the CDR3 is TGCGCCAGCAGCTTGCAGGGTAGCTCCTATAATTCACCCCTCCACTTT. This encodes CASSLQGSSYNSPLHF.

This clone has only one observation. The chain uses TRBV2 and TRBJ1-1; D unclear. V was cut by 1 base and J by 1 base, with 7 bases left in between. Germline CDR1 is SNHLY and CDR2 is FYNNEI. The CDR3 runs 14 residues. CDR3 DNA: TGTGCCAGCAGTGAAGGAAACAGGAACACTGAAGCTTTCTTT. This translates into CASSEGNRNTEAFF. Using reference TRBV2 and TRBJ1-1 for the parts outside the CDR3, the full variable domain is EPEVTQTPSHQVTQMGQEVILRCVPISNHLYFYWYRQILGQKVEFLVSFYNNEISEKSEIFDDQFSVERPDGSNFTLKIRSTKLEDSAMYFCASSEGNRNTEAFFGQGTRLTVV.

The gene calls are TRBV12-5 and TRBJ1-6; D unresolved. V was trimmed by 3 bases and J by 8 bases, leaving 11 bases between them. The CDR3 sequence is 14 residues long. The germline CDR1 and CDR2 sequences are LGHNT and FRNRAP. The CDR3 region is CASGFGPYDSPLHF. CDR3 nucleotides: TGTGCTAGTGGTTTTGGGCCTTATGATTCACCCCTCCACTTT.

This clone was counted once. The rearrangement uses TRBV3-1 (or the pseudogene TRBV3-2) and TRBJ2-1; TRBD2 agrees at 14 bases. V was clipped by 5 bases and J by 7 bases; unmatched bases: 10. The CDR3 runs to 17 residues. Germline V gene lookup returns CDR1 LGHDT and CDR2 YNNKEL (reference sequence). This chain's CDR3 is CASSGRTSGRSLNEQFF. As DNA, the CDR3 is TGTGCCAGCAGCGGACGGACTAGCGGGAGGTCGTTAAATGAGCAGTTCTTC.

The chain couples TRBV28 to TRBJ1-5; D call uncertain. The V and J ends lost 7 bases and 0 bases respectively, with 16 bases between them. The CDR3 has 16 residues. CDR1 and CDR2 from the germline V gene are MDHEN and SYDVKM. The CDR3 DNA reads as TGTGCCAGCACCAAACCGTGGGAGTATAGCAATCAGCCCCAGCATTTT. Encoded protein: CASTKPWEYSNQPQHF.

The chain has TRBV9 and TRBJ2-2, with 7 bases lining up with TRBD1. Germline values: CDR1 SGDLS, CDR2 YYNGEE. This CDR3 region has 17 residues. V trimming: 6 bases; J trimming: 0 bases; junction bases outside the gene matches: 11. CDR3 residues: CASNPSPGTANTGELFF. CDR3 bases: TGTGCCAGCAACCCTTCCCCGGGGACAGCGAACACCGGGGAGCTGTTTTTT.

The chain recombines TRBV19 with TRBJ2-7; 12 bases align to TRBD2. After removal of 3 bases from V and 3 bases from J, the junction contained 0 bases not matched to a gene. This CDR3 region has 14 residues. Germline CDR1 reads LNHDA; CDR2 reads SQIVND (reference sequence). For the CDR3, the DNA is TGTGCCAGTAGTATGACTAGCGGGAGCTACGAGCAGTACTTC. Amino acid sequence: CASSMTSGSYEQYF.

The V gene is TRBV27, the J gene TRBJ2-7; D perhaps matches TRBD1 (5 bases). Germline V gene data show CDR1 as MNHEY and CDR2 as SMNVEV (reference sequence). V gave up 5 bases and J gave up 0 bases, with 14 bases separating them. The CDR3 loop spans 15 amino acids. In nucleotides, the CDR3 is TGTGCCAGCAGTCAAACTTCAGGGTTCTCCTACGAGCAGTACTTC. Encoded protein: CASSQTSGFSYEQYF.

The chain uses TRBV18 and TRBJ1-1; D not certain. Trimming cost V 6 bases and J 1 base, with 6 bases left between them. Germline V lookup: CDR1 KGHSH, CDR2 LQKENI. The CDR3 is 12 amino acids. Here the CDR3 reads CASSTTNTEAFF. In DNA, the CDR3 is TGTGCCAGCTCGACAACGAACACTGAAGCTTTCTTT. Supplemented by reference TRBV18 and TRBJ1-1, the full variable domain reads NAGVMQNPRHLVRRRGQEARLRCSPMKGHSHVYWYRQLPEEGLKFMVYLQKENIIDESGMPKERFSAEFPKEGPSILRIQQVVRGDSAAYFCASSTTNTEAFFGQGTRLTVV.

V and J are TRBV6-5 and TRBJ2-3; a weak D match, TRBD2 (6 bases). Per germline, CDR1 MNHEY and CDR2 SVGAGI. This CDR3 comprises 13 residues. Trimming took off 8 bases at V and 0 bases at J, with 9 bases between the two ends. CDR3 coding DNA: TGTGCCAGCCGGGGAGGTAGCACAGATACGCAGTATTTT. Protein: CASRGGSTDTQYF.

The chain carries TRBV30 and TRBJ2-7, with 8 bases identical to TRBD1. The V and J ends lost 5 bases and 6 bases, in that order; junction bases with no gene match: 9. The CDR3 has 13 residues. CDR1 and CDR2 (germline): GTSNPN, SVGIG (reference sequence). In nucleotides, the CDR3 is TGTGCCTGGGTTTTTGGACAGGGTGGCGAGCAGTACTTC. It encodes CAWVFGQGGEQYF.